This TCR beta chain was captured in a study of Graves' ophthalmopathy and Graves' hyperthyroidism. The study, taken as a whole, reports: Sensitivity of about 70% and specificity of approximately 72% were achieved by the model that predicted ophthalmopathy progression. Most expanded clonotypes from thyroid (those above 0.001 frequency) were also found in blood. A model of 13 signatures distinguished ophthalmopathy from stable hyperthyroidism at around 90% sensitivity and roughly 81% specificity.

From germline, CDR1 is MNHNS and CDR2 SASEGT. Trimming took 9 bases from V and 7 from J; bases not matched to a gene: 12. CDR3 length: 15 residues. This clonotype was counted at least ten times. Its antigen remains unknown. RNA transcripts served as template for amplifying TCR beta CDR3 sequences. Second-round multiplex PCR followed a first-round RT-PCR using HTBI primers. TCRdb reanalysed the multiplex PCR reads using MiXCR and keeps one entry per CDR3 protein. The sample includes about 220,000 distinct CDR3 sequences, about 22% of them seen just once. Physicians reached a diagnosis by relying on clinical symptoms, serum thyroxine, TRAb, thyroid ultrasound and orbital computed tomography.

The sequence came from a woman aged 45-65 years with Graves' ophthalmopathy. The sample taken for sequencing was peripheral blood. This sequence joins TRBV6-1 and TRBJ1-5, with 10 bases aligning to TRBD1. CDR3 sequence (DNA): TGTGCCAGACAGCCGGGACAGGGGATTCGACAGCCCCAGCATTTT. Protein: CARQPGQGIRQPQHF.